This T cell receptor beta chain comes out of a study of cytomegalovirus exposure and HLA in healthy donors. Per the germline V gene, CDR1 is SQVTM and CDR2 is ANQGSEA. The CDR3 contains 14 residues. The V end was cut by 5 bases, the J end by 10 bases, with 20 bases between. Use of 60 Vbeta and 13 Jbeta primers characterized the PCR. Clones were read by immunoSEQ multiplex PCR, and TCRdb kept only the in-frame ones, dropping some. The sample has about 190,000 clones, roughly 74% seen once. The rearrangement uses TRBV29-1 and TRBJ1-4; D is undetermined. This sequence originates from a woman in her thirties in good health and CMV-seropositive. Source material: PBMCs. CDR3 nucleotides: TGCAGCGTTATGGTTGGGCCCCGCTACGGAAAACTGTTTTTT. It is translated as CSVMVGPRYGKLFF.